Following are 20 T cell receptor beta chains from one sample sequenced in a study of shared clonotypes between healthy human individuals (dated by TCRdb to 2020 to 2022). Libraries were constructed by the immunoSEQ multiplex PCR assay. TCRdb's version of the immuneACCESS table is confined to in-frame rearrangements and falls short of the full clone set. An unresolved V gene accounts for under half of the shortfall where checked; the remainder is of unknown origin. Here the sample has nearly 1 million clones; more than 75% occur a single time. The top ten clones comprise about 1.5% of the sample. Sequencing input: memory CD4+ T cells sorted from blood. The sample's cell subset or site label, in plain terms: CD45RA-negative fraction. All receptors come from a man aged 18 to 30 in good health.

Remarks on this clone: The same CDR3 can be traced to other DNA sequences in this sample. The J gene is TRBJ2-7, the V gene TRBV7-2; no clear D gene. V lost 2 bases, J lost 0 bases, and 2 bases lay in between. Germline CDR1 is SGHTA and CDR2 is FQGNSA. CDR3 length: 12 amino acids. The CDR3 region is CASSLISYEQYF. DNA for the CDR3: TGTGCCAGCAGCTTAATCTCCTACGAGCAGTACTTC.

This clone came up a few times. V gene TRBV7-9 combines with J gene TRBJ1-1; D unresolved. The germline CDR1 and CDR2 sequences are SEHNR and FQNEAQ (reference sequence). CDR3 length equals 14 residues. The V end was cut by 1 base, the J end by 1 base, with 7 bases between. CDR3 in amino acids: CASSLGQTNTEAFF. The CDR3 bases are TGTGCCAGCAGCTTAGGCCAGACGAACACTGAAGCTTTCTTT.

The CDR3 nucleotides read TGTGCCAGCAGTCAGGGCGGACCAAAAAACATTCAGTACTTC. Its protein product is CASSQGGPKNIQYF. This chain connects TRBV2 to TRBJ2-4, with D possibly matching TRBD1 (5 bases). With 5 bases removed from V and 4 bases from J, the gap between germline ends came to 12 bases. The CDR3 totals 14 residues. Looked up from germline, CDR1 is SNHLY and CDR2 is FYNNEI.

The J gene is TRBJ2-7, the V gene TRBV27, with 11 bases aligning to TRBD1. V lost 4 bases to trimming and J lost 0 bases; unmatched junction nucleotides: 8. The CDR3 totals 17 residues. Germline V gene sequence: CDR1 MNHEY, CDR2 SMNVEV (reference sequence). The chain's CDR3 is CASSSLGTGGYSYEQYF. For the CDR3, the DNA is TGTGCCAGCAGTTCCCTCGGGACAGGGGGGTACTCCTACGAGCAGTACTTC.

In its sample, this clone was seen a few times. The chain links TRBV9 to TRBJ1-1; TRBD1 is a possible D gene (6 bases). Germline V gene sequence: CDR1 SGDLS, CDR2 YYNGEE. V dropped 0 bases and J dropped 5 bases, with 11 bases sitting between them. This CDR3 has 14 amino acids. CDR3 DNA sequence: TGTGCCAGCAGCGTAGGAGGGGGAGGGACTGAAGCTTTCTTT. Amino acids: CASSVGGGGTEAFF.

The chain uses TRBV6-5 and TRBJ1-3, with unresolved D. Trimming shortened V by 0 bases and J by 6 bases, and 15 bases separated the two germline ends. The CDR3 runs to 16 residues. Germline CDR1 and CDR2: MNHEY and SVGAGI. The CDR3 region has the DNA TGTGCCAGCAGTTACTCGATAGCTGACACCTTAAACACCATATATTTT. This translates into CASSYSIADTLNTIYF.

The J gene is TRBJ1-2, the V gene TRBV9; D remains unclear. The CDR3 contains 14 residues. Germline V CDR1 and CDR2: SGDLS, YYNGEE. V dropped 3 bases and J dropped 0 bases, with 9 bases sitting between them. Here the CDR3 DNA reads TGTGCCAGCAGCGCCGGAACAACTAACTATGGCTACACCTTC. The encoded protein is CASSAGTTNYGYTF.

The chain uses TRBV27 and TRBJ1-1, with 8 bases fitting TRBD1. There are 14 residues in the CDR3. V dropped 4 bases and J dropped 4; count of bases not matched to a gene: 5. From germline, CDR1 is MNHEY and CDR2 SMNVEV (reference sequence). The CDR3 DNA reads TGTGCCAGCAGTTACTCGGACAGGGCCACTGAAGCTTTCTTT. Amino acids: CASSYSDRATEAFF.

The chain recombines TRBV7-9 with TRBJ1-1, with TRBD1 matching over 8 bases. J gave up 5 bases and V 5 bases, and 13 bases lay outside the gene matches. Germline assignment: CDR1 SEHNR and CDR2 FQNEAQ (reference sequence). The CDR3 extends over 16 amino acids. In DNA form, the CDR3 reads TGTGCCAGCAGCCGGCCAGGGGCAGGGGGCGAAACTGAAGCTTTCTTT. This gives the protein CASSRPGAGGETEAFF.

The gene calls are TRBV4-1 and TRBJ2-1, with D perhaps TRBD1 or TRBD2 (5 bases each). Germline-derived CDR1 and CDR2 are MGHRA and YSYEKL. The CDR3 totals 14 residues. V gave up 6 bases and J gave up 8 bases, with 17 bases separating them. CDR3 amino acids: CASRAVRGEDEQFF. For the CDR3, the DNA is TGCGCCAGCAGGGCTGTGAGGGGAGAGGATGAGCAGTTCTTC.

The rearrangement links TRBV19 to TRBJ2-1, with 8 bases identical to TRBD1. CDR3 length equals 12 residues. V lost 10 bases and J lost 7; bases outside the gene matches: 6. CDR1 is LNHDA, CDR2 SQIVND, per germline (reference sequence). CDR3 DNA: TGTGCCACCGGGACAGGAGGGAATGAGCAGTTCTTC. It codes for CATGTGGNEQFF.

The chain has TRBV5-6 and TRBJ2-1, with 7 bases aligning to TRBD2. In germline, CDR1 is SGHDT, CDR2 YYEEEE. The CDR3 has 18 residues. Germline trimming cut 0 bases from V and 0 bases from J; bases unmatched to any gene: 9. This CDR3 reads CASSLGLASGGSYNEQFF. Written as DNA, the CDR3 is TGTGCCAGCAGCTTGGGACTCGCATCGGGGGGCTCCTACAATGAGCAGTTCTTC.

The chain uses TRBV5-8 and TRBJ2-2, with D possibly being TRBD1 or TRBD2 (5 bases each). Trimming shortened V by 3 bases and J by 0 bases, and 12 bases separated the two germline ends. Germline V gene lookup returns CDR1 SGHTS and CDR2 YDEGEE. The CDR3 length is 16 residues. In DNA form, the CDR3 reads TGTGCCAGCAGCTGGACCGGGACGGCGAACACCGGGGAGCTGTTTTTT. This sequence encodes CASSWTGTANTGELFF.

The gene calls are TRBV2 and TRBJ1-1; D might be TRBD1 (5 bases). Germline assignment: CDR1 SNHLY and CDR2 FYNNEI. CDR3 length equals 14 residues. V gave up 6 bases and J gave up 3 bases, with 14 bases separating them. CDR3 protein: CASSHQGGDTEAFF. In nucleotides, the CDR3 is TGTGCCAGCAGCCATCAGGGTGGGGACACTGAAGCTTTCTTT.

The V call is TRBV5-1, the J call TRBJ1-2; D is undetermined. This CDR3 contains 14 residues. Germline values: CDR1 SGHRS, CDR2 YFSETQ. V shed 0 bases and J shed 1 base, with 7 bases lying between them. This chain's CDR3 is CASSLGRNNYGYTF. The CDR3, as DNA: TGCGCCAGCAGCTTGGGCCGGAATAACTATGGCTACACCTTC. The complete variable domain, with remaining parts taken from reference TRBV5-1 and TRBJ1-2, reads KAGVTQTPRYLIKTRGQQVTLSCSPISGHRSVSWYQQTPGQGLQFLFEYFSETQRNKGNFPGRFSGRQFSNSRSEMNVSTLELGDSALYLCASSLGRNNYGYTFGSGTRLTVV.

CDR3 nucleotides: TGCGCCAGCAGCTTGGCCGGGGGGCGAGGTAATAATGAGCAGTTCTTC. This gives the protein CASSLAGGRGNNEQFF. The chain uses TRBV5-1 and TRBJ2-1; the D gene is possibly TRBD2 (7 bases). This CDR3 contains 16 residues. Germline CDR1 and CDR2: SGHRS and YFSETQ. Trimming took off 0 bases at V and 7 bases at J, with 17 bases between the two ends.

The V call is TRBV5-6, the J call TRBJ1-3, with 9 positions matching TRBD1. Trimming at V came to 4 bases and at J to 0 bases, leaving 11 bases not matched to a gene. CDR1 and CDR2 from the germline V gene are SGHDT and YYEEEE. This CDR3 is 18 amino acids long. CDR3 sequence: CASSPLRTGVYSGNTIYF. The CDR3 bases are TGTGCCAGCAGCCCCCTGAGGACAGGGGTCTACTCTGGAAACACCATATATTTT.

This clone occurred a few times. Here the CDR3 reads CASSKNRGRETQYF. CDR3 nucleotides: TGTGCCAGTAGTAAAAACAGGGGCAGAGAGACCCAGTACTTC. The chain is built from TRBV19 and TRBJ2-5, with 7 nucleotides matching TRBD1. V lost 4 bases to trimming and J lost 4 bases; unmatched junction nucleotides: 6. The germline V gene has CDR1 LNHDA and CDR2 SQIVND (reference sequence). The CDR3 covers 14 residues.

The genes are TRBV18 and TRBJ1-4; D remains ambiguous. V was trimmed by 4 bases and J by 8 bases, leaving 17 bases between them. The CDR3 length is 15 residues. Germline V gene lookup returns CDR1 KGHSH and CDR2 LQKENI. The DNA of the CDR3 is TGTGCCAGCTCACTCGAAGGAGGGAAGGGAGAAAAACTGTTTTTT. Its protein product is CASSLEGGKGEKLFF.

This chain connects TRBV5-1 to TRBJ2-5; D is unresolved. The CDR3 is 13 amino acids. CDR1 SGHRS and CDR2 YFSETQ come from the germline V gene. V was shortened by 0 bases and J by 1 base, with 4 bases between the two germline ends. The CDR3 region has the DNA TGCGCCAGCAGCTTGGGGTTCCAAGAGACCCAGTACTTC. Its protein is CASSLGFQETQYF.